One and the same sample provided the 10 T cell receptor beta chains below, sequenced in a study of T cells in Graves' hyperthyroidism and ophthalmopathy. What was amplified from RNA transcripts were TCR beta CDR3 regions. HTBI primers were used for first-round RT-PCR of the TCR CDR3. In TCRdb, the multiplex PCR reads were re-called with MiXCR into one record per CDR3 protein. Here the sample spans 400,000 to 500,000 distinct CDR3 sequences, roughly 14% being singletons. Sequencing was carried out using blood. These receptors all stem from a man between 18 and 29 years old with Graves' ophthalmopathy.

This clonotype occurred many times. V and J are TRBV6-1 and TRBJ2-1; D is uncertain. Per the germline V gene, CDR1 is MNHNS and CDR2 is SASEGT. The CDR3 is 14 amino acids. Trimming removed 5 bases from V and 0 bases from J, with 8 bases in between. DNA of the CDR3: TGTGCCAGCAGTTTCCGGAGCTCCTACAATGAGCAGTTCTTC. Translating it yields CASSFRSSYNEQFF.

This clonotype was recorded many times. This rearrangement joins TRBV4-1 to TRBJ1-1, with D possibly matching TRBD1 (6 bases). Germline V gene data show CDR1 as MGHRA and CDR2 as YSYEKL. The V gene lost 1 base and the J gene lost 2 bases, with 11 bases spanning the gap. The CDR3 sequence is 15 residues long. The CDR3 sequence: CASSQAYRENTEAFF. DNA of the CDR3: TGCGCCAGCAGCCAAGCCTACAGGGAAAACACTGAAGCTTTCTTT.

This clonotype came up a few times. The chain joins TRBV4-2 to TRBJ2-1; TRBD2 agrees at 9 bases. This CDR3 is built from 17 residues. CDR1 is LGHNA and CDR2 is YNFKEQ in the germline V gene. J gave up 5 bases and V 0 bases, and 8 bases lay outside the gene matches. The CDR3 here is CASSQEREGPKHNEQFF. CDR3 nucleotide sequence: TGTGCCAGCAGCCAAGAGCGGGAGGGTCCCAAACACAATGAGCAGTTCTTC.

This clonotype showed up just a few times. J is TRBJ1-2 and V is TRBV29-1; 7 bases are a match to TRBD1. Germline trimming cut 5 bases from V and 8 bases from J; bases unmatched to any gene: 29. Germline values: CDR1 SQVTM, CDR2 ANQGSEA. This CDR3 has 19 amino acids. CDR3 residues: CSVRNGTGTVRLWGGGYTF. The CDR3 DNA reads TGCAGCGTTCGAAATGGTACCGGGACAGTCCGACTCTGGGGCGGGGGCTACACCTTC. The whole variable domain, remainder taken from reference TRBV29-1 and TRBJ1-2, is SAVISQKPSRDICQRGTSLTIQCQVDSQVTMMFWYRQQPGQSLTLIATANQGSEATYESGFVIDKFPISRPNLTFSTLTVSNMSPEDSSIYLCSVRNGTGTVRLWGGGYTFGSGTRLTVV.

This clonotype was seen many times. V and J are TRBV27 and TRBJ2-1; 7 bases match TRBD2. Germline lookup yields CDR1 MNHEY and CDR2 SMNVEV (reference sequence). The CDR3 totals 15 residues. The J segment lost 8 bases and the V segment lost 2 bases, leaving 9 bases of the junction unmatched. The CDR3 sequence is CASSLGGRAADEQFF. In DNA, the CDR3 is TGTGCCAGCAGTTTAGGTGGGAGGGCCGCCGATGAGCAGTTCTTC.

This clonotype was seen a handful of times. The V call is TRBV19, the J call TRBJ2-7; 7 nucleotides agree with TRBD1. CDR3 length: 14 residues. Germline V lookup: CDR1 LNHDA, CDR2 SQIVND (reference sequence). V was clipped by 3 bases and J by 6 bases; unmatched bases: 8. CDR3 DNA: TGTGCCAGTAGTATGACGGACAGGATCGGCGAGCAGTACTTC. Its translation is CASSMTDRIGEQYF.

The table lists this clonotype with many counts. The V gene is TRBV11-2, the J gene TRBJ2-5; 9 bases are shared with TRBD2. CDR1 SGHAT and CDR2 FQNNGV come from the germline V gene. The V gene end was trimmed by 4 bases and the J gene end by 2 bases; junction bases not matched to a gene: 5. The CDR3 has 15 amino acids. CDR3 coding DNA: TGTGCCAGCAGCTCCCTGGCGGGAGGGCAAGAGACCCAGTACTTC. The encoded protein is CASSSLAGGQETQYF.

This clonotype has a count of ten or more. This chain joins TRBV9 and TRBJ2-2; 8 nucleotides match TRBD1. Looked up from germline, CDR1 is SGDLS and CDR2 is YYNGEE. The CDR3 totals 15 residues. The trim removed 0 bases at V and 5 bases at J, leaving 3 bases unmatched. The DNA of the CDR3 is TGTGCCAGCAGCGTAGCGCAGGGGGCGACCGGGGAGCTGTTTTTT. Amino acids: CASSVAQGATGELFF.

The rearrangement links TRBV6-5 to TRBJ2-7; unclear D gene. V lost 0 bases to trimming and J lost 1 base, with 13 bases between them. Germline assignment: CDR1 MNHEY and CDR2 SVGAGI. The CDR3 loop spans 16 amino acids. The CDR3 spells CASSYSKLGPSYEQYF. In nucleotides, the CDR3 is TGTGCCAGCAGTTACTCGAAGCTAGGCCCTTCCTACGAGCAGTACTTC.

This clonotype was seen only a few times. It is likely a read error, because the conserved phenylalanine at the end of the CDR3 is missing. The chain has TRBV6-2 or TRBV6-3 and TRBJ1-1; 7 positions match TRBD1. V lost 5 bases to trimming and J lost 3 bases; unmatched junction nucleotides: 9. The CDR3 runs 15 residues. Germline loops: CDR1 MNHEY, CDR2 SVGEGT. The CDR3: CASSLRQGLDTEAFS. CDR3 nucleotide sequence: TGTGCCAGCAGTCTACGACAGGGATTAGACACTGAAGCTTTCTCT.